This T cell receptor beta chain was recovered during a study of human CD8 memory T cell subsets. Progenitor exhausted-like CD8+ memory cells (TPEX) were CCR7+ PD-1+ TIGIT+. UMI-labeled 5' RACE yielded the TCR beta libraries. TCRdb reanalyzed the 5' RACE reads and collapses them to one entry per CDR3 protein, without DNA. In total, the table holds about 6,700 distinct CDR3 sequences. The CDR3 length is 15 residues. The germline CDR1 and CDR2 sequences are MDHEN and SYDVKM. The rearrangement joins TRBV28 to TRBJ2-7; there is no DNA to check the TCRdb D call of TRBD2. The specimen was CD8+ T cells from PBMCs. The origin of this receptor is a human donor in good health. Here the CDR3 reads CASSSWTSALREQYF.